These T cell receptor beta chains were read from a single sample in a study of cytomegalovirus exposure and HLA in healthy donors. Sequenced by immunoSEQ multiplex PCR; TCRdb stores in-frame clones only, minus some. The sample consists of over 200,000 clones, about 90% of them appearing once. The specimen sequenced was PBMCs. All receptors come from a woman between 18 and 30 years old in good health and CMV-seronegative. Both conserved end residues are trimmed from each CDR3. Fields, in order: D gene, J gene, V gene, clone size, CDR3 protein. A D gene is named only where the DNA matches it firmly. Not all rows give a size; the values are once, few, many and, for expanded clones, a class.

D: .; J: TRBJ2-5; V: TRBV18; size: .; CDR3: ASSPPTDQETQY
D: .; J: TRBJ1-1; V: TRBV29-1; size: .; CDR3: SVGQMTEAF
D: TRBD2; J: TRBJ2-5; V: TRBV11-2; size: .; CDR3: ASSPSGSGGSYQETQY
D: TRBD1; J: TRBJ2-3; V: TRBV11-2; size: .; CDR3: ASSLDRGPDTQY
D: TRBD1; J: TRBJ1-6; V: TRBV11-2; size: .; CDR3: ASSLELGQGDNSPLH
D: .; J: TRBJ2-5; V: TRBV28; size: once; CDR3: ASRGEAQETQY
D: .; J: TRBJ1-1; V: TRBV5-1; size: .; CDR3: ASSLLGGAWMNTEAF
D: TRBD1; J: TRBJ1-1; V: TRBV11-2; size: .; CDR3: ASSLWDRGLGTEAF
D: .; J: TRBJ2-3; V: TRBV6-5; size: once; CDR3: ASSSRGADTQY
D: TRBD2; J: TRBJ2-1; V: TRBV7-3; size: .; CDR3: ASSLGQLAGYSSYNEQF
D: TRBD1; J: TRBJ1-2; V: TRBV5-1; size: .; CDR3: ASSLGRQGSGGYGYT
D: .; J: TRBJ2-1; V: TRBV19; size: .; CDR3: ASRSTGNEQF
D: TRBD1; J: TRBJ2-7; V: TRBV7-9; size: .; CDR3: ASSLASGQGNPYEQY
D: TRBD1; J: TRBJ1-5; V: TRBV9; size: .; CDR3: ASSVGQGGNQPQH
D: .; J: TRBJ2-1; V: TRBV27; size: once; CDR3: ASSLVVRGNEQF
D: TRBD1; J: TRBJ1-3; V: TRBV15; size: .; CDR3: ATSSKDRGSFGNTIY
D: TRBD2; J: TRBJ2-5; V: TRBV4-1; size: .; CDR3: ASSPGTTSGRAKTQY
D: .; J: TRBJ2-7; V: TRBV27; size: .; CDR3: ASSYQGSYEQY
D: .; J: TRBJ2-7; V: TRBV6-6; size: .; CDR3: ASSYSTLAYEQY
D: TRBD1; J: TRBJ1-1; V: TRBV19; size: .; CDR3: ASSNQQGLNTEAF
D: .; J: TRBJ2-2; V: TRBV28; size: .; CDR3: ASRGTPNTGELF
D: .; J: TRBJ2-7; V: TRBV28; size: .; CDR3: ASTQGTYEQY
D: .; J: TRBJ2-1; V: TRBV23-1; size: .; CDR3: ASSLRF
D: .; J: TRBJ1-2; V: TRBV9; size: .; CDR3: ASSVSGTNYGYT
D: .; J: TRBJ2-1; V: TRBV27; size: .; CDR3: ASSLGKYNEQF
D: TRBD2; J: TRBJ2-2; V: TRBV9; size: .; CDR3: ASSLGLAGAEWTGELF
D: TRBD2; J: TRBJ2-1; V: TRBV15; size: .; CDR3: ATSRELAGTPWVGNEQF
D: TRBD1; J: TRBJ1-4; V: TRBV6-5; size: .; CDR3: ASSYSGTVRQKLF
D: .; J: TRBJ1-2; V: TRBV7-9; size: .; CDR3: ASSLANLYGYT
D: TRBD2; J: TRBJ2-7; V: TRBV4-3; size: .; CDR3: ASSQDASGGPRYEQY
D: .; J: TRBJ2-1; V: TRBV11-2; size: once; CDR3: ASSSPVTYNEQF
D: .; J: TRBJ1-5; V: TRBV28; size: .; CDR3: ASSSTPRGFNQPQH
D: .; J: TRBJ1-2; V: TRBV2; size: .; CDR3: ASRKGINYGYT
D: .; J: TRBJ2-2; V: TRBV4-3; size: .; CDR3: ASSQRDLPNTGELF
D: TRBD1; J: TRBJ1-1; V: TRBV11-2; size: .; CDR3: ASSRQGNTEAF
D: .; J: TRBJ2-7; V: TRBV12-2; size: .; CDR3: ASRPIDGHREQY
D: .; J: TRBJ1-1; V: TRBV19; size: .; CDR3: ASRRTGGRGTEAF
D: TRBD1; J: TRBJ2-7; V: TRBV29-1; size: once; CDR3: SVIPRDRSYEQY
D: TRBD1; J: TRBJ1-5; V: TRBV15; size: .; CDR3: ATSREDRDQPQH
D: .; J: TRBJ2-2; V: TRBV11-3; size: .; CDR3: ASSFTGSTGELF
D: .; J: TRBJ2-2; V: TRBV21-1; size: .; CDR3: ASSSWTGRSTGELF
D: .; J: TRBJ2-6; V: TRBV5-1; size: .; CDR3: ASTPVARTDFSGANVLT
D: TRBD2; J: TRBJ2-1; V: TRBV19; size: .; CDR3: ASSLTSSGYTYNEQF
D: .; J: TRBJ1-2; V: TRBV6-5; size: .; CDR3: ASSSGFQGYT
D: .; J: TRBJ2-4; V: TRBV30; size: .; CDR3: AWSHSVLAKNIQY
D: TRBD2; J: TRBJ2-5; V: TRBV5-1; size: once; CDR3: ASSSLAEQETQY
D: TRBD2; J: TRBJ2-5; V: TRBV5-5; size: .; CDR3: ASSPGGETQY